This TCR beta chain was documented in a study of cytomegalovirus exposure and HLA in healthy donors. In the PCR, 60 Vbeta and 13 Jbeta primers were used. Assay: immunoSEQ multiplex PCR; the TCRdb copy retains only in-frame clones and omits some. The sample lists around 200,000 clones, roughly 79% seen once, with 1.5% to 2% in the top ten. The J segment lost 2 bases and the V segment lost 0 bases, leaving 2 bases of the junction unmatched. The germline V gene encodes CDR1 SGDLS and CDR2 YYNGEE. CDR3 size: 16 residues. The study's findings and limits: Some highly shared sequence variants likely arose as a pipeline artifact. The study reported that TCR beta sequences accurately predicted HLA-A and HLA-B alleles in most subjects.

Remarks on this clone: Antigen specificity is unknown.

This TCR was recovered from a man in his late teens or twenties in good health and CMV-seronegative. Sequenced input: PBMCs. The chain joins TRBV9 to TRBJ2-1; 10 bases line up with TRBD2. CDR3 amino acids: CASSVALAGAYNEQFF. The CDR3 bases are TGTGCCAGCAGCGTAGCCCTAGCGGGAGCCTACAATGAGCAGTTCTTC.